Listed below are T cell receptor beta chains from one sample, sequenced in a study of T cell repertoires in cytomegalovirus infection. TCRdb reprocessed the reads with MiXCR, giving one entry per CDR3 protein. The repertoire holds around 130,000 distinct CDR3 sequences, with roughly a quarter as singletons. Their cognate antigens are unknown. The source material was PBMCs, sequenced either directly or after in vitro stimulation (not recorded which). The receptor source for this set is a human donor in good health (CMV status not recorded). Some clones in this sample may be carry-over from other donors' samples. Each CDR3 is given with its conserved first and last residue. A D gene is named only where the DNA matches it firmly. Clone size is shown for a subset of rows, as once, few, many or a class of expanded clone.

TGTGCCAGTAGTATAGGAGGGGGGCGAGCCAAAAACATTCAGTACTTC CASSIGGGRAKNIQYF TRBJ2-4 NA NA TRBV19
TGTGCCAGCAGCCCGGTTTACACCGGGGAGCTGTTTTTT CASSPVYTGELFF TRBJ2-2 many NA TRBV11-2
TGTGCCAGCAGTTTAACGACAGGGACCTATGGCTACACCTTC CASSLTTGTYGYTF TRBJ1-2 few TRBD1 TRBV28
TGTGCCAGCAGCCGAATCCTAACGACTACCAGGGATCCCTATGGCTACACCTTC CASSRILTTTRDPYGYTF TRBJ1-2 few NA TRBV7-2
TGTGCCAGCAGCCTCTCCCGTGTATCTGGGGCCAACGTCCTGACTTTC CASSLSRVSGANVLTF TRBJ2-6 many NA TRBV7-2
TGTGCCGCCCGTGTGGGATATGGCTACACCTTC CAARVGYGYTF TRBJ1-2 NA NA TRBV6-2/TRBV6-3
TGTGCCAGCAGCCCGGAGGGGAGTAGCAATCAGCCCCAGCATTTT CASSPEGSSNQPQHF TRBJ1-5 NA NA TRBV7-9
TGTGCCAGCAGTCTTCTCACTAGCAGAAACAATGAGCAGTTCTTC CASSLLTSRNNEQFF TRBJ2-1 NA NA TRBV6-1
TGCAGCGTTGCAACCCAGGGGTCCTACGAGCAGTACTTC CSVATQGSYEQYF TRBJ2-7 NA NA TRBV29-1
TGCAGTGTCACAGGATCGAATTCGGGCTACACCTTC CSVTGSNSGYTF TRBJ1-2 NA NA TRBV20-1
TGTGCCAGCAGCCTGACGGGGGGGCGCAACACCGGGGAGCTGTTTTTT CASSLTGGRNTGELFF TRBJ2-2 NA TRBD2 TRBV5-4
TGTGCCACCCAAGGAGGAGCGATGAACACTGAAGCTTTCTTT CATQGGAMNTEAFF TRBJ1-1 few NA TRBV7-8
TGTGCCAGCAGCTTCGGGTCAGCGACGCTAGATACGCAGTATTTT CASSFGSATLDTQYF TRBJ2-3 many NA TRBV7-2
TGTGCCAGCAGCCCTTGGGGGGGGCTGAACACTGAAGCTTTCTTT CASSPWGGLNTEAFF TRBJ1-1 NA NA TRBV7-9
TGTGCCAGCAGCCTACAGGGCTACGAGCAGTACTTC CASSLQGYEQYF TRBJ2-7 many NA TRBV7-2
TGTGCCACCCAGAGGGGTCTGCGGGAAGATGAAGCTTTCTTT CATQRGLREDEAFF TRBJ1-1 few NA TRBV12-3/TRBV12-4
TGTGCCAGCAGCCAAGCTACAGGCCCCCAGTACTTC CASSQATGPQYF TRBJ2-5 NA NA TRBV3-1
TGTGCCAGCAGCATATTTAGCAATCAGCCCCAGCATTTT CASSIFSNQPQHF TRBJ1-5 few NA TRBV6-5
TGTGCCAGCAGCTTGTGGGGTGGCGAAACGCAGTATTTT CASSLWGGETQYF TRBJ2-3 NA NA TRBV5-5
TGCAGTGCTAGGAGAGGGAGCGGCATAATCGGTGAGCAGTTCTTC CSARRGSGIIGEQFF TRBJ2-1 NA NA TRBV20-1
TGCAGTGCTAGCCAGGGGAGGGGGGAAGAGACCCAGTACTTC CSASQGRGEETQYF TRBJ2-5 once NA TRBV20-1
TGTGCCAGCACCTCTGCGGACAGCTTAGCAACTAATGAAAAACTGTTTTTT CASTSADSLATNEKLFF TRBJ1-4 NA NA TRBV28
TGTGCCAGCAGTCGCGGGACAGCAGTCACAGATACGCAGTATTTT CASSRGTAVTDTQYF TRBJ2-3 few NA TRBV27
TGTGCCAGCAAGGTGACCGGTCAAGAGACCCAGTACTTC CASKVTGQETQYF TRBJ2-5 NA NA TRBV12-3/TRBV12-4
TGCAGCGTTGCTAGGGACCGATACAATGAGCAGTTCTTC CSVARDRYNEQFF TRBJ2-1 NA NA TRBV29-1
TGTGCCAGCAGTTTATGGTGGGCCGATACGCAGTATTTT CASSLWWADTQYF TRBJ2-3 many NA TRBV27
TGTGCCGGGGGGGGCGCGGGACGCTCCTACAATGAGCAGTTCTTC CAGGGAGRSYNEQFF TRBJ2-1 NA NA TRBV2
TGTGCCAGTAGTATACCCCGGACAGGGGGAGTGGGGGAAGCTTTCTTT CASSIPRTGGVGEAFF TRBJ1-1 once TRBD1 TRBV19
TGTGCCAGCAGTTTCCGGGGTGAAGCTTTCTTT CASSFRGEAFF TRBJ1-1 many NA TRBV6-2/TRBV6-3
TGTGCCAGCAGCCCATTAATCTGGGACTCGGGACCCGAGACCCAGTACTTC CASSPLIWDSGPETQYF TRBJ2-5 few NA TRBV11-3
TGCGCCAGCAGCCTCGGACAGGGGGCGAAGGGAGATACGCAGTATTTT CASSLGQGAKGDTQYF TRBJ2-3 NA TRBD1 TRBV4-1
TGTGCCAGCAGACAGGGACCGGTCGGCTACGAGCAGTACTTC CASRQGPVGYEQYF TRBJ2-7 few NA TRBV5-4
TGTGCCAGCACCTATACAGGGCGAACCGGGGAGCTGTTTTTT CASTYTGRTGELFF TRBJ2-2 NA NA TRBV12-3/TRBV12-4
TGTGCCAGCAGTTTAACAGTGCAGAACTATGGCTACACCTTC CASSLTVQNYGYTF TRBJ1-2 NA NA TRBV28
TGTGCCAGCAGCTCCTGGACTGAAGCTTTCTTT CASSSWTEAFF TRBJ1-1 NA NA TRBV11-2
TGTGCCAGCAGCTTAGATCGGGGGGCGAGCAATCAGCCCCAGCATTTT CASSLDRGASNQPQHF TRBJ1-5 many NA TRBV7-8
TGTGCCACCAGTGACCCGAACGCGGGACTAGCGGGAGGGGATTTTATGAATGAGCAGTTCTTC CATSDPNAGLAGGDFMNEQFF TRBJ2-1 NA TRBD2 TRBV24-1
TGTGCCAGCAGCTTACGTGGGGGTGAATACGAGCAGTACTTC CASSLRGGEYEQYF TRBJ2-7 many NA TRBV7-2
TGTGCCAGCAGCCCAGGACTAGCGCGACGCACAGATACGCAGTATTTT CASSPGLARRTDTQYF TRBJ2-3 NA TRBD2 TRBV7-2
TGTGCCAGCGCCGGACTAGCGGGAGGCAATGAGCAGTTCTTC CASAGLAGGNEQFF TRBJ2-1 NA TRBD2 TRBV7-2
TGTGCCAGCTCACGGACAGTTGGAAACACCATATATTTT CASSRTVGNTIYF TRBJ1-3 few NA TRBV18
TGTGCCAGCAGCTTAAGGACTAGCGGGAGAGGGATAGATACGCAGTATTTT CASSLRTSGRGIDTQYF TRBJ2-3 NA TRBD2 TRBV7-2
TGTGCCAGCAATCGTGCCGGGACAACATACAATGAGCAGTTCTTC CASNRAGTTYNEQFF TRBJ2-1 NA NA TRBV6-5
TGCAGCGTTGAATACGGGGCTGGCAATGAGCAGTTCTTC CSVEYGAGNEQFF TRBJ2-1 NA NA TRBV29-1
TGTGCCAGCAGTGTGGGGGAAAGGGAGACCCAGTACTTC CASSVGERETQYF TRBJ2-5 NA NA TRBV12-3/TRBV12-4
TGTGCCAGCAGTACAGAAGAGACCCAGTACTTC CASSTEETQYF TRBJ2-5 NA NA TRBV6-1
TGTGCCAGCAGCCGAGAATTGGGGACTAGCGGTATCAATGAGCAGTTCTTC CASSRELGTSGINEQFF TRBJ2-1 few TRBD2 TRBV7-2
TGTGCCAGCAGCTTATTATCCCGCTATGGCTACACCTTC CASSLLSRYGYTF TRBJ1-2 many NA TRBV7-2
TGTGCCAGCAGTCGGTCCGCCCGAGAAGCTTTCTTT CASSRSAREAFF TRBJ1-1 NA NA TRBV28
TGTGCCAGTAGGGGGAACGACAGGCTGCGAGGCTACACCTTC CASRGNDRLRGYTF TRBJ1-2 few NA TRBV19
TGTGCCACCAGGGGTCCAGGGAGCAAAAACATTCAGTACTTC CATRGPGSKNIQYF TRBJ2-4 few NA TRBV19
TGTGCCAGCAGTTCCCCAGGGTCCTCTAATGAAAAACTGTTTTTT CASSSPGSSNEKLFF TRBJ1-4 few NA TRBV28
TGTGCCAGCAGAGGACAGGGAGGCAAAAACATTCAGTACTTC CASRGQGGKNIQYF TRBJ2-4 many TRBD1 TRBV12-3/TRBV12-4
TGTGCCAGCAGTTTCGGACAGTACAATGAGCAGTTCTTC CASSFGQYNEQFF TRBJ2-1 few NA TRBV12-3/TRBV12-4
TGTGCCAGCAGTTATAGGGGGACCGTCGATCTCTCCTACAATGAGCAGTTCTTC CASSYRGTVDLSYNEQFF TRBJ2-1 many NA TRBV6-1
TGTGCCAGCAGCCACGGTGCGGGAGGCGACTATGAGCAGTTCTTC CASSHGAGGDYEQFF TRBJ2-1 NA TRBD2 TRBV11-2
TGTGCCAGTAGTGACCCCACTAGCGGTAATGAGCAGTTCTTC CASSDPTSGNEQFF TRBJ2-1 NA TRBD2 TRBV19